These T cell receptor beta chains were read from a single sample in a study of shared T cell receptors in the human thymus. This table comes from immunoSEQ multiplex PCR, and its TCRdb copy is limited to in-frame clones, with some not included. Of 650,000 to 950,000 clones listed, approximately 85% were seen once; the top ten hold around 0.0094%. These data are also associated with another study on human thymus T cells.

The sample comprised thymocytes. The receptor source for this set is a girl less than two years old with a congenital heart defect. The conserved cysteine and the conserved F or W are not part of the CDR3 here. A row's size may be missing; if present it is once, few, many or a size class.

size	V	J	CDR3
-	TRBV7-9	TRBJ2-7	ASSLNHSSGQGIYEQY
few	TRBV2	TRBJ2-7	ASSGSYEQY
-	TRBV5-5	TRBJ2-5	ASSLDRVEY
-	TRBV6-5	TRBJ2-4	ASSSQGGKNIQY
once	TRBV4-1	TRBJ1-6	ASSRTGGHSNSPLH
-	TRBV28	TRBJ2-5	ASNGGVAETQY
once	TRBV28	TRBJ1-1	ASSRDRSRHTEAF
-	TRBV14	TRBJ1-2	ASSQGSGTSNYGYT
-	TRBV2	TRBJ1-3	ASRGQGAAIY
-	TRBV13	TRBJ2-7	ASRFSQGVYDEQY
-	TRBV4-3	TRBJ2-1	ASSHSGQYYNEQF
-	TRBV29-1	TRBJ2-3	SVSPTGALTDTQY
-	TRBV28	TRBJ2-1	ASSSENLVRGPAYNEQF
-	TRBV28	TRBJ2-3	ASSSVSGDTQY
-	TRBV11-2	TRBJ1-1	ASSFSVDRLKMNTEAF
-	TRBV28	TRBJ1-2	ASGYGYT
-	TRBV19	TRBJ1-1	ASSENDQNTEAF
-	TRBV27	TRBJ1-2	ASSLRGWQTNYGYT
-	TRBV15	TRBJ1-4	ATSTRTGAGEKLF
-	TRBV12-5	TRBJ1-1	ASVHREVNTEAF
-	TRBV30	TRBJ1-5	AWSYSGAGQPQH
-	TRBV6-6	TRBJ2-1	ASSSTGLVDNEQF
-	TRBV5-1	TRBJ2-2	ASSPISESGELF
-	TRBV7-2	TRBJ1-1	ASHRDTNTEAF
once	TRBV11-2	TRBJ2-3	ASSSGNTQY
-	TRBV4-3	TRBJ2-5	ASSQDNETGQATQY
-	TRBV5-1	TRBJ2-5	ASGPGTSGEETQY
-	TRBV4-2	TRBJ1-1	ASSQDRGGTEAF
-	TRBV9	TRBJ1-4	ASSAKWDRGPAPNEKLF
once	TRBV25-1	TRBJ1-3	ASSELGGGNTIY
-	TRBV2	TRBJ1-4	ASSEAGQGNEKLF
-	TRBV4-3	TRBJ1-5	ASSPRQAHQPQH
-	TRBV9	TRBJ2-5	ASTPGLQETQY
-	TRBV6-5	TRBJ1-4	ASSSSGAGWEKLF
-	TRBV15	TRBJ1-1	ATSRAARTGDLMNTEAF
-	TRBV6-5	TRBJ2-5	ASSYLTGCGETQY
-	TRBV19	TRBJ1-4	ASSNGEHEEKLF
-	TRBV5-1	TRBJ2-1	ASSSPGQGDNEQF
-	TRBV29-1	TRBJ2-5	SCCARDRGRGSQETQY
-	TRBV2	TRBJ2-3	ASSERGGKDTQY
-	TRBV18	TRBJ1-1	ASSQWQEFNTEAF
-	TRBV5-4	TRBJ1-2	ASSLIGALHRGYGYT
-	TRBV4-1	TRBJ1-2	ASSQGLGDGYT